Presented here are 27 T cell receptor beta chains from one specimen sequenced in a study of cytomegalovirus exposure and HLA in healthy donors. Primers: 60 Vbeta forward and 13 Jbeta reverse. Only in-frame clones appear in the TCRdb table, and some are missing; sequencing was by immunoSEQ multiplex PCR. This sample carries about 200,000 clones, about 70% of them seen once, and the ten largest clones take 1.8%. The sample consisted of PBMCs. These receptors originate from a woman aged 25 to 39 in good health and CMV-seronegative.

This clone was detected a few times. The chain recombines TRBV18 with TRBJ1-1; D might be TRBD1 (5 bases). This CDR3 has 15 amino acids. V lost 1 base and J 7 bases, leaving 16 bases between the germline ends. Germline CDR1 KGHSH, CDR2 LQKENI. CDR3 sequence (DNA): TGTGCCAGCTCACCACTCGTTGCAGGGCAGGATGAAGCTTTCTTT. Its translation: CASSPLVAGQDEAFF.

The gene calls are TRBV7-9 and TRBJ2-2; 10 bases line up with TRBD2. The CDR3 is 18 residues long. CDR1 and CDR2 (germline): SEHNR, FQNEAQ (reference sequence). J lost 2 bases, V lost 4 bases, and 10 bases had no gene match. CDR3 bases: TGTGCCAGCAGCTCCCTCTTTCTAGCGGGGGTAAACACCGGGGAGCTGTTTTTT. This gives the protein CASSSLFLAGVNTGELFF. The entire variable domain, with the rest obtained from reference TRBV7-9 and TRBJ2-2, is as follows: DTGVSQNPRHKITKRGQNVTFRCDPISEHNRLYWYRQTLGQGPEFLTYFQNEAQLEKSRLLSDRFSAERPKGSFSTLEIQRTEQGDSAMYLCASSSLFLAGVNTGELFFGEGSRLTVL.

J is TRBJ2-1 and V is TRBV4-1; TRBD1 matches 7 bases. The V gene end was trimmed by 8 bases and the J gene end by 1 base; junction bases not matched to a gene: 5. Germline V gives CDR1 MGHRA, CDR2 YSYEKL. This CDR3 is built from 14 residues. CDR3 loop: CASADRLSYNEQFF. CDR3 DNA sequence: TGCGCCAGCGCGGACAGGCTTTCCTACAATGAGCAGTTCTTC.

This sequence joins TRBV2 and TRBJ1-2; TRBD1 matches 8 bases. V was pared by 5 bases and J by 2 bases, with 4 bases of the junction left unmatched. The CDR3 has 14 amino acids. Germline CDR1 SNHLY, CDR2 FYNNEI. The CDR3 region has the DNA TGTGCCAGCAGTTCAGGGACAGGAAACTATGGCTACACCTTC. Translation: CASSSGTGNYGYTF.

The chain is built from TRBV6-5 and TRBJ2-7; D gene unclear. The CDR3 loop spans 14 amino acids. Trimming removed 7 bases from V and 2 bases from J, with 15 bases in between. Germline V gives CDR1 MNHEY, CDR2 SVGAGI. The CDR3 DNA follows: TGTGCCAGCACTAAATACCCTCAAGCCTACGAGCAGTACTTC. It yields the protein CASTKYPQAYEQYF.

The CDR3 here is CASSLGGQTQYF. The CDR3 nucleotides are TGTGCCAGCAGCCTCGGGGGACAGACGCAGTATTTT. The J gene is TRBJ2-3, the V gene TRBV7-9, with D possibly TRBD1 on 7 matching bases. V was pared by 5 bases and J by 9 bases, with 12 bases between. The CDR3 length is 12 residues. Germline CDR1 SEHNR, CDR2 FQNEAQ (reference sequence). The variable domain in full, completed from reference TRBV7-9 and TRBJ2-3, reads DTGVSQNPRHKITKRGQNVTFRCDPISEHNRLYWYRQTLGQGPEFLTYFQNEAQLEKSRLLSDRFSAERPKGSFSTLEIQRTEQGDSAMYLCASSLGGQTQYFGPGTRLTVL.

The chain uses TRBV5-1 and TRBJ1-2; 10 bases match TRBD1. V lost 4 bases and J lost 6; bases outside the gene matches: 3. Germline values: CDR1 SGHRS, CDR2 YFSETQ. This CDR3 spans 13 amino acids. CDR3 sequence reads: CASSHGQGDGYTF. The CDR3 DNA is TGCGCCAGCAGCCATGGACAGGGGGATGGCTACACCTTC.

This sequence joins TRBV7-9 and TRBJ2-2; TRBD1 matches 12 bases. Trimming took 1 base from V and 7 from J; bases not matched to a gene: 10. The CDR3 is 18 residues long. Germline V gene lookup returns CDR1 SEHNR and CDR2 FQNEAQ (reference sequence). CDR3 protein: CASSLVNRDRGLNGELFF. The CDR3 DNA reads as TGTGCCAGCAGCTTAGTGAACCGGGACAGGGGGCTTAACGGGGAGCTGTTTTTT.

This sequence joins TRBV5-1 and TRBJ2-7, with 8 bases fitting TRBD1. This CDR3 has 13 amino acids. CDR1 and CDR2 (germline): SGHRS, YFSETQ. The CDR3: CAEGRTGTYEQYF. The CDR3 DNA reads TGCGCAGAGGGACGGACAGGGACCTACGAGCAGTACTTC.

The V call is TRBV30, the J call TRBJ2-1; 11 positions match TRBD2. CDR1 is GTSNPN, CDR2 SVGIG, per germline (reference sequence). The CDR3 extends over 16 amino acids. V lost 2 bases and J lost 4; bases outside the gene matches: 7. This chain's CDR3 is CAWSLAGGGDYNEQFF. Written as DNA, the CDR3 is TGTGCCTGGAGTTTAGCGGGGGGGGGAGATTACAATGAGCAGTTCTTC.

This chain joins TRBV23-1 and TRBJ1-1, with D possibly TRBD1 on 6 matching bases. TRBV23-1 is classed as an ORF, of uncertain function. V was shortened by 0 bases and J by 11 bases, with 25 bases between the two germline ends. The CDR3 consists of 17 residues. CDR3 coding DNA: TGCGCCAGCAGTCAATCGTTGGCAGGGGCTTCTCGTTGGTGGGCTTTCTTT. Its protein is CASSQSLAGASRWWAFF.

The CDR3 loop reads CASSGLAGTTFHEQFF. As DNA, the CDR3 is TGTGCCAGCAGTGGACTAGCGGGGACCACATTCCATGAGCAGTTCTTC. J is TRBJ2-1 and V is TRBV6-4; 11 bases map to TRBD2. This CDR3 has 16 amino acids. Losses at the gene ends were 4 bases for V and 8 bases for J; bases not matched to a gene: 10. Germline CDR1 MRHNA, CDR2 SNTAGT.

V gene TRBV29-1 combines with J gene TRBJ2-7, with 8 positions matching TRBD1. The CDR3 has 11 amino acids. The V gene end was trimmed by 6 bases and the J gene end by 4 bases; junction bases not matched to a gene: 2. Germline CDR1 SQVTM, CDR2 ANQGSEA. The CDR3 sequence: CSVGDRYEQYF. CDR3 DNA: TGCAGCGTAGGGGACAGGTACGAGCAGTACTTC.

The CDR3, as DNA: TGTGCCAGCAGTTTGTGGACAGGGGAATCCTACGAGCAGTACTTC. It codes for CASSLWTGESYEQYF. The chain has TRBV28 and TRBJ2-5, with 9 bases that match TRBD1. The DNA end is more similar to TRBJ2-7, so the J call may be wrong. The CDR3 has 15 residues. Germline values: CDR1 MDHEN, CDR2 SYDVKM.

This clone appeared a few times. The CDR3 DNA reads as TGTAATCAGCCTCAGGTTAACACCTTC. This sequence encodes CNQPQVNTF. The chain employs TRBV7-2 and TRBJ1-2; no definite D call. CDR1 SGHTA and CDR2 FQGNSA come from the germline V gene. This CDR3 has 9 residues.

The chain carries TRBV13 and TRBJ1-3; D not certain. Germline values: CDR1 PRHDT, CDR2 FYEKMQ (reference sequence). Trimming took off 4 bases at V and 0 bases at J, with 10 bases between the two ends. The CDR3 spans 15 residues. This CDR3 reads CASSYGRSSGNTIYF. In nucleotides, the CDR3 is TGTGCCAGCAGCTACGGTCGGAGCTCTGGAAACACCATATATTTT. Full variable domain (rest looked up from reference TRBV13 and TRBJ1-3): AAGVIQSPRHLIKEKRETATLKCYPIPRHDTVYWYQQGPGQDPQFLISFYEKMQSDKGSIPDRFSAQQFSDYHSELNMSSLELGDSALYFCASSYGRSSGNTIYFGEGSWLTVV.

The chain carries TRBV6-6 and TRBJ1-4; D perhaps matches TRBD1 (6 bases). CDR3 size: 16 residues. Germline CDR1 MNHNY, CDR2 SVGAGI (reference sequence). V dropped 6 bases and J dropped 3 bases, with 17 bases sitting between them. Here the CDR3 DNA reads TGTGCCAGCAGCCCACGAGGGGGGGCAGCTAATGAAAAACTGTTTTTT. Its protein is CASSPRGGAANEKLFF.

This chain uses TRBV2 with TRBJ2-1; D may be TRBD2 (6 bases). The CDR3 extends over 15 amino acids. The germline V gene encodes CDR1 SNHLY and CDR2 FYNNEI. The V gene lost 8 bases and the J gene lost 2 bases, with 16 bases spanning the gap. The CDR3 region has the DNA TGTGCCAGCCCGGGAGAAACCCGGGCCTACAATGAGCAGTTCTTC. Protein product: CASPGETRAYNEQFF. Supplemented by reference TRBV2 and TRBJ2-1, the full variable domain reads EPEVTQTPSHQVTQMGQEVILRCVPISNHLYFYWYRQILGQKVEFLVSFYNNEISEKSEIFDDQFSVERPDGSNFTLKIRSTKLEDSAMYFCASPGETRAYNEQFFGPGTRLTVL.

This sequence joins TRBV5-1 and TRBJ2-4; a weak D match, TRBD1 (6 bases). The CDR3 length is 15 residues. V was shortened by 4 bases and J by 2 bases, with 13 bases between the two germline ends. Germline-derived CDR1 and CDR2 are SGHRS and YFSETQ. CDR3 sequence: CASSQTGATKNIQYF. CDR3 DNA sequence: TGCGCCAGCAGCCAGACAGGAGCTACCAAAAACATTCAGTACTTC.

The chain recombines TRBV7-9 with TRBJ2-1, with D possibly TRBD1 on 5 matching bases. V lost 0 bases and J 6 bases, leaving 15 bases between the germline ends. The germline gives CDR1 SEHNR, CDR2 FQNEAQ (reference sequence). This CDR3 is built from 16 residues. The DNA for the CDR3 is TGTGCCAGCAGCTTAGCGATAGGGGAACGGAGCAATGAGCAGTTCTTC. Protein: CASSLAIGERSNEQFF. Variable domain in full (rest from reference TRBV7-9 and TRBJ2-1): DTGVSQNPRHKITKRGQNVTFRCDPISEHNRLYWYRQTLGQGPEFLTYFQNEAQLEKSRLLSDRFSAERPKGSFSTLEIQRTEQGDSAMYLCASSLAIGERSNEQFFGPGTRLTVL.

V gene TRBV6-5 combines with J gene TRBJ1-2; D gene ambiguous. Trimming took off 8 bases at V and 4 bases at J, with 8 bases between the two ends. Per the germline V gene, CDR1 is MNHEY and CDR2 is SVGAGI. The CDR3 contains 11 residues. The CDR3 protein is CASRYGYGYTF. The CDR3 DNA is TGTGCCAGCCGATACGGCTATGGCTACACCTTC.

The chain combines TRBV7-3 with TRBJ2-2; TRBD2 matches at 10 bases. The V gene's germline CDR1 is SGHTA and CDR2 FQGTGA. There are 14 residues in the CDR3. The trim removed 4 bases at V and 5 bases at J, leaving 1 base unmatched. The CDR3 DNA sequence: TGTGCCAGCAGCTCGGGACTAGCGACCGGGGAGCTGTTTTTT. This codes for CASSSGLATGELFF.

J is TRBJ2-3 and V is TRBV18; no reliable D call. Looked up from germline, CDR1 is KGHSH and CDR2 is LQKENI. The CDR3 is 15 amino acids. The V end was cut by 1 base, the J end by 2 bases, with 10 bases between. CDR3 bases: TGTGCCAGCTCACCACTGCCAGGTAACACAGATACGCAGTATTTT. Amino acids: CASSPLPGNTDTQYF.

The chain carries TRBV7-2 and TRBJ2-1; 10 nucleotides agree with TRBD2. Germline CDR1 SGHTA, CDR2 FQGNSA. The CDR3 length is 15 residues. The V and J ends lost 5 bases and 5 bases, in that order; junction bases with no gene match: 6. CDR3 coding DNA: TGTGCCAGCAGCCATAGACTAGCGGGTAACAATGAGCAGTTCTTC. Residues: CASSHRLAGNNEQFF.

The chain recombines TRBV13 with TRBJ2-3, with unresolved D. The V gene lost 5 bases and the J gene lost 0 bases, with 18 bases spanning the gap. Looked up from germline, CDR1 is PRHDT and CDR2 is FYEKMQ (reference sequence). The CDR3 covers 17 residues. This CDR3 is CASSPPQASTSTDTQYF. CDR3 in DNA: TGTGCCAGCAGCCCTCCGCAGGCCAGTACTAGCACAGATACGCAGTATTTT.

The rearrangement uses TRBV19 and TRBJ1-1; D call uncertain. This CDR3 has 14 amino acids. V dropped 5 bases and J dropped 5 bases, with 15 bases sitting between them. In germline, CDR1 is LNHDA, CDR2 SQIVND (reference sequence). In nucleotides, the CDR3 is TGTGCCAGTAGTGTCAACGGGGAGAGGACTGAAGCTTTCTTT. Protein: CASSVNGERTEAFF. Filled out from reference TRBV19 and TRBJ1-1, the complete variable domain reads DGGITQSPKYLFRKEGQNVTLSCEQNLNHDAMYWYRQDPGQGLRLIYYSQIVNDFQKGDIAEGYSVSREKKESFPLTVTSAQKNPTAFYLCASSVNGERTEAFFGQGTRLTVV.

Details on this clone: Different DNA sequences within this sample yield the same CDR3. This chain links TRBV7-2 with TRBJ2-7, with D possibly TRBD2 on 5 matching bases. V lost 0 bases to trimming and J lost 2 bases, with 8 bases between them. Germline values: CDR1 SGHTA, CDR2 FQGNSA. The CDR3 is made up of 14 amino acids. Here the CDR3 reads CASSLARATYEQYF. The CDR3 DNA reads as TGTGCCAGCAGCTTAGCGCGGGCTACCTACGAGCAGTACTTC.